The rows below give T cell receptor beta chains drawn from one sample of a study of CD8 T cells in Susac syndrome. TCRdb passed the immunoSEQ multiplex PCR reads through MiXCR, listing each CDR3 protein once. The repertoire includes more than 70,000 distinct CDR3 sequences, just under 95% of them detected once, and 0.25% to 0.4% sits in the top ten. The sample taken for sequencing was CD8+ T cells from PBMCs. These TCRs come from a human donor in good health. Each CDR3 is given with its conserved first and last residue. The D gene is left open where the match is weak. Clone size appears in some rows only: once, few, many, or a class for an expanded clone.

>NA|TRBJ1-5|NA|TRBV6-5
CASSYSGPHQPQHF
TGTGCCAGCAGTTACTCGGGGCCTCATCAGCCCCAGCATTTT
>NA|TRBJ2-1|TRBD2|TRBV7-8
CASSPGLAGGNEQFF
TGTGCCAGCAGCCCGGGACTAGCGGGGGGCAATGAGCAGTTCTTC
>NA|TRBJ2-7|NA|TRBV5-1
CASSPGVTEQYF
TGCGCCAGCAGCCCGGGGGTGACGGAGCAGTACTTC
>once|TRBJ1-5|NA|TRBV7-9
CASSPTRSGDQPQHF
TGTGCCAGCAGCCCGACCCGGTCGGGGGATCAGCCCCAGCATTTT
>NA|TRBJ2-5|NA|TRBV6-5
CASSYSGSQETQYF
TGTGCCAGCAGTTACTCCGGCTCCCAAGAGACCCAGTACTTC
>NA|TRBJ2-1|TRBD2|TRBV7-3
CASSLSGGLFGEQFF
TGTGCCAGCAGCTTAAGCGGGGGGCTCTTTGGTGAGCAGTTCTTC
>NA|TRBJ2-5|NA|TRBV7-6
CASSSLGKETQYF
TGTGCCAGCAGCTCATTAGGCAAAGAGACCCAGTACTTC
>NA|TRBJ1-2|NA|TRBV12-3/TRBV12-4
CASSLVPAGYTF
TGTGCCAGCAGTTTGGTCCCAGCGGGCTACACCTTC
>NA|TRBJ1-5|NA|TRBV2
CASSEWGANQPQHF
TGTGCCAGCAGTGAATGGGGGGCGAATCAGCCCCAGCATTTT
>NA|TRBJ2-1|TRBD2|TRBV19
CASSPLTLAGGQIEQFF
TGTGCCAGTAGTCCTCTTACCCTAGCGGGGGGGCAGATTGAGCAGTTCTTC
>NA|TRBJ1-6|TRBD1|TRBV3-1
CASSDRGTGNSPLHF
TGTGCCAGCAGCGACCGGGGGACAGGGAATTCACCCCTCCACTTT
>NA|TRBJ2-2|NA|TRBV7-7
CASSPEGTGELFF
TGTGCCAGCAGCCCGGAGGGTACTGGGGAGCTGTTTTTT
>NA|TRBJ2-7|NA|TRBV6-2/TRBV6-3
CASRSTIEGTRYEQYF
TGTGCCAGCAGATCCACGATAGAGGGAACCCGCTACGAGCAGTACTTC
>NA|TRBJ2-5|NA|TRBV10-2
CASSEAGTQYF
TGCGCCAGCAGTGAGGCAGGGACCCAGTACTTC
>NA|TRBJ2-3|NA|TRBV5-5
CASSFGGLTWDTQYF
TGTGCCAGCAGCTTCGGGGGACTGACCTGGGATACGCAGTATTTT
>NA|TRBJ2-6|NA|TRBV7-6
CASSSGTPYSGANVLTF
TGTGCCAGCAGCTCCGGGACACCATACTCTGGGGCCAACGTCCTGACTTTC
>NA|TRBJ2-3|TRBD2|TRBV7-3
CASSLSGGVRDTQYF
TGTGCCAGCAGCTTATCGGGGGGGGTTCGAGATACGCAGTATTTT
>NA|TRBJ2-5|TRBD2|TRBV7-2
CASSLGLAGIQYF
TGTGCCAGCAGCTTGGGACTAGCGGGGATTCAGTACTTC
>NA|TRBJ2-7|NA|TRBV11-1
CASSGDSGPSYEQYF
TGTGCCAGCAGCGGCGACTCCGGGCCTTCCTACGAGCAGTACTTC
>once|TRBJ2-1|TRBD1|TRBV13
CASSLDPGTGYNEQFF
TGTGCCAGCAGCTTAGACCCCGGGACAGGATACAATGAGCAGTTCTTC
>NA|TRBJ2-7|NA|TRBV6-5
CASSDAGDYEQYF
TGTGCCAGCAGCGACGCAGGGGACTACGAGCAGTACTTC
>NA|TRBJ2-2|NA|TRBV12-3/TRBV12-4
CASSLANTGEPFF
TGTGCCAGCAGTTTGGCGAACACCGGGGAGCCTTTTTTT
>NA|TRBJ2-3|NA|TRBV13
CASSRDSMGTDTQYF
TGTGCCAGCAGCCGGGACTCCATGGGCACAGATACGCAGTATTTT
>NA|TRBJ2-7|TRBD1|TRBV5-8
CASSFRTGGIDEQYF
TGTGCCAGCAGCTTTCGGACAGGGGGAATCGACGAGCAGTACTTC
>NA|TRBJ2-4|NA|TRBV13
CASSHSTLAKNIQYF
TGTGCCAGCAGTCACTCGACACTAGCCAAAAACATTCAGTACTTC
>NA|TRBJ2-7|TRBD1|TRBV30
CAWRDRGRIEQYF
TGTGCCTGGAGGGACAGGGGACGAATCGAGCAGTACTTC
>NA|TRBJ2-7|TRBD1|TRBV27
CASSPGTAGDEQYF
TGTGCCAGCAGTCCAGGGACAGCCGGCGACGAGCAGTACTTC
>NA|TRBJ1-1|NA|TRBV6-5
CASSPGTFNTEAFF
TGTGCCAGCAGTCCCGGGACATTTAACACTGAAGCTTTCTTT
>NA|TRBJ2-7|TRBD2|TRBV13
CASSPSGLAASYEQYF
TGTGCCAGCAGCCCCTCGGGACTAGCGGCCTCCTACGAGCAGTACTTC
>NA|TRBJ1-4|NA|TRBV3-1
CASSRIQVPNEKLFF
TGTGCCAGCAGCCGTATACAGGTCCCTAATGAAAAACTGTTTTTT
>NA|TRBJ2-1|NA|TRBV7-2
CASSLSGARGNEQFF
TGTGCCAGCAGCTTATCCGGGGCTCGGGGCAATGAGCAGTTCTTC
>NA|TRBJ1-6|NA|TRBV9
CASSVYLDPGAGSPLHF
TGTGCCAGCAGCGTATACCTAGACCCGGGAGCGGGATCACCCCTCCACTTT
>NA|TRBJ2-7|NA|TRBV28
CASSFAHLLYEQYF
TGTGCCAGCAGTTTCGCACACCTCCTCTACGAGCAGTACTTC
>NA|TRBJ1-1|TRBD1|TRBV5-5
CASSLDTGGLITEAFF
TGTGCCAGCAGCTTGGATACAGGGGGCTTGATCACTGAAGCTTTCTTT
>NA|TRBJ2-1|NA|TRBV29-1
CSVDAGYWDEQFF
TGCAGCGTAGACGCAGGGTATTGGGATGAGCAGTTCTTC
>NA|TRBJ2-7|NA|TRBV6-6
CASSYSDSPVQYF
TGTGCCAGCAGTTACTCGGACAGTCCTGTGCAGTACTTC
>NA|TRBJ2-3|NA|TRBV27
CASSLSAGLPTDTQYF
TGTGCCAGCAGTTTATCGGCGGGGTTACCGACAGATACGCAGTATTTT
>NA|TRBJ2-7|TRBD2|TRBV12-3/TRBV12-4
CASSLGVGRAYEQYF
TGTGCCAGCAGTTTGGGTGTGGGGAGGGCCTACGAGCAGTACTTC
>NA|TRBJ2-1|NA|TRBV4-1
CASSLGHAGEQFF
TGCGCCAGCAGCCTGGGACATGCGGGCGAGCAGTTCTTC